The 17 T cell receptor beta chains listed next were all sequenced from one sample in a study of T cell changes during pregnancy in multiple sclerosis. Sequencing was performed with immunoSEQ multiplex PCR; in TCRdb, only in-frame clones are kept and a portion is missing. Seen here are 85,000 to 90,000 clones, 94% observed once, and the top ten hold approximately 1.7%. The specimen was peripheral blood, collected after pregnancy. All receptors derive from a female donor in good health, enrolled as a control in a pregnancy study.

The V gene is TRBV5-1, the J gene TRBJ2-5; 13 nucleotides align to TRBD2. The CDR3 runs to 16 residues. With V trimmed by 4 bases and J by 5 bases, 8 bases remained unmatched. CDR1 is SGHRS and CDR2 is YFSETQ in the germline V gene. The CDR3 is CASSAGGTSGTETQYF. The CDR3 DNA follows: TGCGCCAGCAGCGCGGGGGGGACTAGCGGGACGGAGACCCAGTACTTC.

The J gene is TRBJ2-1, the V gene TRBV27, with a weak D call TRBD2 (6 bases). Trimming took 2 bases from V and 5 from J, leaving 10 bases between them. Germline V gene sequence: CDR1 MNHEY, CDR2 SMNVEV (reference sequence). CDR3 length: 14 amino acids. The CDR3 DNA reads as TGTGCCAGCAGTTTAGGGGACTGGGACAATGAGCAGTTCTTC. This gives the protein CASSLGDWDNEQFF.

V gene TRBV10-3 combines with J gene TRBJ2-5; 13 nucleotides agree with TRBD2. Losses at the gene ends were 3 bases for V and 3 bases for J; bases not matched to a gene: 4. Germline assignment: CDR1 ENHRY and CDR2 SYGVKD. CDR3 length: 16 residues. Here the CDR3 DNA reads TGTGCCATCAGTGACCCCGGGACTAGCGGGAAAGAGACCCAGTACTTC. Encoded protein: CAISDPGTSGKETQYF.

The chain joins TRBV27 to TRBJ2-3; 7 bases match TRBD2. This CDR3 is 15 amino acids long. The V gene's germline CDR1 is MNHEY and CDR2 SMNVEV (reference sequence). Losses at the gene ends were 3 bases for V and 5 bases for J; bases not matched to a gene: 8. The CDR3 nucleotides read TGTGCCAGCAGTTTCGGAGCGGGGAGTCTAGATACGCAGTATTTT. Translating it yields CASSFGAGSLDTQYF.

This chain uses TRBV5-1 with TRBJ2-5; possible D gene TRBD1, 5 bases. CDR1 is SGHRS and CDR2 is YFSETQ in the germline V gene. The CDR3 sequence is 13 residues long. The V end was cut by 4 bases, the J end by 5 bases, with 12 bases between. The CDR3 here is CASSRSGAETQYF. The CDR3 DNA sequence: TGCGCCAGCAGCCGTTCTGGGGCGGAGACCCAGTACTTC.

This rearrangement joins TRBV7-2 to TRBJ1-3; tentatively, D is TRBD1 (5 bases). V lost 1 base and J 0 bases, leaving 10 bases between the germline ends. The CDR3 spans 16 residues. The V gene's germline CDR1 is SGHTA and CDR2 FQGNSA. The CDR3 coding sequence is TGTGCCAGCAGCTTAGTTGGGGCTAGCTCTGGAAACACCATATATTTT. Translated: CASSLVGASSGNTIYF.

CDR3 coding DNA: TGCGCCAGCAGCCAATCCAGCGGGAGTAGAAGCGACGAGCAGTACTTC. Translation: CASSQSSGSRSDEQYF. The chain is built from TRBV4-1 and TRBJ2-7; 8 bases are a match to TRBD2. This CDR3 spans 16 amino acids. V trimming: 2 bases; J trimming: 5 bases; junction bases outside the gene matches: 11. Germline CDR1 and CDR2: MGHRA and YSYEKL.

The chain uses TRBV6-5 and TRBJ1-2, with D perhaps TRBD1 (6 bases). V was pared by 5 bases and J by 3 bases, with 10 bases between. The CDR3 runs to 13 residues. Germline-derived CDR1 and CDR2 are MNHEY and SVGAGI. CDR3 region: CASSPGQYYGYTF. In DNA, the CDR3 is TGTGCCAGCAGTCCCGGACAGTACTATGGCTACACCTTC.

The chain combines TRBV15 with TRBJ2-1, with TRBD2 matching 14 bases. Trimming removed 7 bases from V and 2 bases from J; junction bases left unmatched: 7. In germline, CDR1 is LNHNV, CDR2 YYDKDF (reference sequence). The CDR3 length is 17 residues. The CDR3 region is CATTQGTSGRAYNEQFF. DNA for the CDR3: TGTGCCACCACCCAAGGGACTAGCGGGAGAGCCTACAATGAGCAGTTCTTC.

This clone came up a few times. This chain joins TRBV19 and TRBJ1-5; D remains ambiguous. V was clipped by 8 bases and J by 0 bases, with 11 bases between them. The length of the CDR3 is 14 residues. Germline lookup yields CDR1 LNHDA and CDR2 SQIVND (reference sequence). The CDR3 DNA reads TGTGCCAGTGAACCGGGTTATAGCAATCAGCCCCAGCATTTT. The encoded protein is CASEPGYSNQPQHF.

J is TRBJ2-7 and V is TRBV19; 9 nucleotides line up with TRBD2. The CDR3 runs to 14 residues. Germline V gives CDR1 LNHDA, CDR2 SQIVND (reference sequence). V was pared by 3 bases and J by 3 bases, with 3 bases of the junction left unmatched. The DNA for the CDR3 is TGTGCCAGTAGTATTAAAGCGGGAGGCTACGAGCAGTACTTC. This codes for CASSIKAGGYEQYF.

The chain uses TRBV18 and TRBJ1-1; TRBD1 aligns across 10 bases. Trimming at V came to 6 bases and at J to 4 bases, leaving 5 bases not matched to a gene. CDR3 size: 14 residues. Germline CDR1 reads KGHSH; CDR2 reads LQKENI. CDR3 loop: CASSRGQGSTEAFF. Here the CDR3 DNA reads TGTGCCAGCTCGCGGGGACAGGGGAGCACTGAAGCTTTCTTT. Combining the CDR3 with reference TRBV18 and TRBJ1-1 gives the whole variable domain NAGVMQNPRHLVRRRGQEARLRCSPMKGHSHVYWYRQLPEEGLKFMVYLQKENIIDESGMPKERFSAEFPKEGPSILRIQQVVRGDSAAYFCASSRGQGSTEAFFGQGTRLTVV.

This chain uses TRBV15 with TRBJ2-1; 12 bases fit TRBD2. Trimming at V came to 0 bases and at J to 6 bases, leaving 6 bases not matched to a gene. Germline V CDR1 and CDR2: LNHNV, YYDKDF (reference sequence). This CDR3 is built from 17 residues. The CDR3 bases are TGTGCCACCAGCAGAGAGGCACTAGCGGGAGGAGGCAATGAGCAGTTCTTC. This codes for CATSREALAGGGNEQFF.

The J gene is TRBJ2-3, the V gene TRBV7-9; the D gene is possibly TRBD2 (6 bases). V lost 3 bases, J lost 4 bases, and 8 bases lay in between. The V gene's germline CDR1 is SEHNR and CDR2 FQNEAQ (reference sequence). The CDR3 is 13 residues long. CDR3 in amino acids: CASSLTGADTQYF. For the CDR3, the DNA is TGTGCCAGCAGCTTGACGGGGGCAGATACGCAGTATTTT.

The chain is built from TRBV5-6 and TRBJ2-1, with a possible D match to TRBD1 (6 bases). The CDR3 extends over 13 amino acids. Germline lookup yields CDR1 SGHDT and CDR2 YYEEEE. The ends were cut back, 3 bases at V and 6 bases at J, with 10 bases in the middle. DNA for the CDR3: TGTGCCAGCAGCTCACAGGGTAGCAATGAGCAGTTCTTC. Its protein product is CASSSQGSNEQFF.

The V gene is TRBV4-2, the J gene TRBJ2-4; D remains unclear. This CDR3 spans 18 amino acids. CDR1 and CDR2 from the germline V gene are LGHNA and YNFKEQ. Trimming removed 1 base from V and 0 bases from J, with 16 bases in between. CDR3 nucleotide sequence: TGTGCCAGCAGCCAAGTGGCGATAGCAGAGCGAGCCAAAAACATTCAGTACTTC. It encodes CASSQVAIAERAKNIQYF.

The V gene is TRBV7-8, the J gene TRBJ2-7; D may be TRBD2 (6 bases). This CDR3 has 16 residues. CDR1 is SGHVS and CDR2 is FQNEAQ in the germline V gene. Trimming pared 3 bases from V and 4 bases from J, leaving 19 bases between. This chain's CDR3 is CASSLKIAEVGYEQYF. The CDR3 DNA is TGTGCCAGCAGCTTGAAAATAGCGGAGGTGGGATACGAGCAGTACTTC.